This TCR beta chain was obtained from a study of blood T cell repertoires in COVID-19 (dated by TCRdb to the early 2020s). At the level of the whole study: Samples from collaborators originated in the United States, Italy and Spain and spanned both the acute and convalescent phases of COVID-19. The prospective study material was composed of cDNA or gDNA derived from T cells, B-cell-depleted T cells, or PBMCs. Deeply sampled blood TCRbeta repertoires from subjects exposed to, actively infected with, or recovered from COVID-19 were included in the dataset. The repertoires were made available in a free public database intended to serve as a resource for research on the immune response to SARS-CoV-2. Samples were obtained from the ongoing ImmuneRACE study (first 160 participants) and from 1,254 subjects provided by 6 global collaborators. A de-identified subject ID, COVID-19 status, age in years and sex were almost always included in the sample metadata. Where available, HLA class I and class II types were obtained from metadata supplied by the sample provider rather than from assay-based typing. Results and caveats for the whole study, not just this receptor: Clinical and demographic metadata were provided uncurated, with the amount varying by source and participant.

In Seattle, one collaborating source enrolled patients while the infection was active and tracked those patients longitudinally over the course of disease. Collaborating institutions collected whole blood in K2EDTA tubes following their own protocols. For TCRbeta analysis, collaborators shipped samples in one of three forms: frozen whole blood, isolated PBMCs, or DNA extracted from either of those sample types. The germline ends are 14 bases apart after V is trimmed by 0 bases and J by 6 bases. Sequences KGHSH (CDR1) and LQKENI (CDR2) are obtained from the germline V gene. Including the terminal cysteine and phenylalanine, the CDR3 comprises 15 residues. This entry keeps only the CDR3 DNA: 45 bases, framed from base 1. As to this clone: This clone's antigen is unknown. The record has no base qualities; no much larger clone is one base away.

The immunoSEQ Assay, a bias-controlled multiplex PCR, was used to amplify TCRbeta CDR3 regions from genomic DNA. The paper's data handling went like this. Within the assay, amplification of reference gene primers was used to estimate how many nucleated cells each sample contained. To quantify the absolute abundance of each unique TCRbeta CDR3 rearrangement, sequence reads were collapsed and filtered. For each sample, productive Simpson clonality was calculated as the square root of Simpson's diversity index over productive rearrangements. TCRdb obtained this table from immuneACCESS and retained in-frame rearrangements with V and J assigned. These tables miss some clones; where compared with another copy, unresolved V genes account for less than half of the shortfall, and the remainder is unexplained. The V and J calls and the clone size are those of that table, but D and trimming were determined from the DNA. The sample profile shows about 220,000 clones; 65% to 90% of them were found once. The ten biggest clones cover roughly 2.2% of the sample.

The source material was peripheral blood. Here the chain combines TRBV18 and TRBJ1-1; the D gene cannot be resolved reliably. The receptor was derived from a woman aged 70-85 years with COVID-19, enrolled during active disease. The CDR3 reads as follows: CASSPPASSRAEAFF. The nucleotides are TGTGCCAGCTCACCACCGGCCTCCTCGAGGGCTGAAGCTTTCTTT. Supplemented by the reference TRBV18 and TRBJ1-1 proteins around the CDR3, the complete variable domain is NAGVMQNPRHLVRRRGQEARLRCSPMKGHSHVYWYRQLPEEGLKFMVYLQKENIIDESGMPKERFSAEFPKEGPSILRIQQVVRGDSAAYFCASSPPASSRAEAFFGQGTRLTVV.